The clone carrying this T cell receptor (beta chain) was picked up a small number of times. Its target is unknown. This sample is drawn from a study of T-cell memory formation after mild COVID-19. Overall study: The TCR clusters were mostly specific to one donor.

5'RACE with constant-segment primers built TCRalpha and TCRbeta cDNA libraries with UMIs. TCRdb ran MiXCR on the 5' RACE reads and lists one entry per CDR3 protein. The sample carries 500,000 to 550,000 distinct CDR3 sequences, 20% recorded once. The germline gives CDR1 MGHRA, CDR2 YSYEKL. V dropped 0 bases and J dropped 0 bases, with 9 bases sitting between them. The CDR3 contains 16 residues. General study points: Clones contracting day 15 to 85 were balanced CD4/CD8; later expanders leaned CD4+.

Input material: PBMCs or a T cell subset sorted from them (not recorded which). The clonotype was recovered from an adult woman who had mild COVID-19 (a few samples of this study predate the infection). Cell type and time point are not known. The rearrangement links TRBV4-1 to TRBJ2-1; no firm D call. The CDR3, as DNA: TGCGCCAGCAGCCAAGATCAGGCTGCCTCCTACAATGAGCAGTTCTTC. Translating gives CASSQDQAASYNEQFF.